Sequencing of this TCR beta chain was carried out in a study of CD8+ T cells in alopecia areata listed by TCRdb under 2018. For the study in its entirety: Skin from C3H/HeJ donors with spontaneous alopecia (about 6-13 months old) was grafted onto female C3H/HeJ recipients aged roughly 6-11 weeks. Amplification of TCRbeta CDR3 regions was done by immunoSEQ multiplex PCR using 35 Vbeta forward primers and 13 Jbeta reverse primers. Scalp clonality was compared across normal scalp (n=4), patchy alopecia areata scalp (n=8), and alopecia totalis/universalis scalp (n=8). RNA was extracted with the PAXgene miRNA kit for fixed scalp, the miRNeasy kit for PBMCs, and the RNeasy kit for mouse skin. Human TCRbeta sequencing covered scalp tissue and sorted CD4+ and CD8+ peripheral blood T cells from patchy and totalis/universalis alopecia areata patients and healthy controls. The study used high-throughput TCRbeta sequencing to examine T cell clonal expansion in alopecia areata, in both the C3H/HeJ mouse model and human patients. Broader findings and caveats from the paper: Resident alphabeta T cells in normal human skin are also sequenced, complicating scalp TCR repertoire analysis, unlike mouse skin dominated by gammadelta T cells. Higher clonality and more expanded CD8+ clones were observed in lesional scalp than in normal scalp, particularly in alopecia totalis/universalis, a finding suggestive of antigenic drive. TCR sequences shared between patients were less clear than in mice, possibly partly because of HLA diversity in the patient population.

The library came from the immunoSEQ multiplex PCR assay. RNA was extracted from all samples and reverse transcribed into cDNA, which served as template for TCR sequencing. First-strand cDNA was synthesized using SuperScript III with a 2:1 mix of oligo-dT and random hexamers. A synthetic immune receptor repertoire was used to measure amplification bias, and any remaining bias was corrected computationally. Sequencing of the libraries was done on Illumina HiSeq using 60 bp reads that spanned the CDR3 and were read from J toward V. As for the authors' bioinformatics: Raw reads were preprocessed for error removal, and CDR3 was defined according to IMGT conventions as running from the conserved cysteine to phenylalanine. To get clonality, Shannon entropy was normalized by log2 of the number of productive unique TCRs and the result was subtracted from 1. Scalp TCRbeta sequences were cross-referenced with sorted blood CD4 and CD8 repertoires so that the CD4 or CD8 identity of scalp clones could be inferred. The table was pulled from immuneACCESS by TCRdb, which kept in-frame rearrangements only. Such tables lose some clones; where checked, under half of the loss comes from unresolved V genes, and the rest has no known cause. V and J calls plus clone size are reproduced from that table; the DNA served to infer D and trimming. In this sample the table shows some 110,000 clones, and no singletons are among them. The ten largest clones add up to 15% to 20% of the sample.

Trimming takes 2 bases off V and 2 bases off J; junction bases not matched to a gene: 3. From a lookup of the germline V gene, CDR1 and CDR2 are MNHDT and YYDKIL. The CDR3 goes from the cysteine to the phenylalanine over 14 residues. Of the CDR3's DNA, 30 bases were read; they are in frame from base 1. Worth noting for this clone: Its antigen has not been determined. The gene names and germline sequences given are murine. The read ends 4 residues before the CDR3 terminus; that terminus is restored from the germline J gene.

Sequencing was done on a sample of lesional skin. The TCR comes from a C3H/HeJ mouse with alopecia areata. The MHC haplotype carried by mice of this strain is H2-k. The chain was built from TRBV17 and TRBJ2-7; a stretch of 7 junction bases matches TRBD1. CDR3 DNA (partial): TGTGCTAGCAGTAGACAGGGGGTGACCTAT. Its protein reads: CASSRQGVTY. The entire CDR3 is CASSRQGVTYEQYF.